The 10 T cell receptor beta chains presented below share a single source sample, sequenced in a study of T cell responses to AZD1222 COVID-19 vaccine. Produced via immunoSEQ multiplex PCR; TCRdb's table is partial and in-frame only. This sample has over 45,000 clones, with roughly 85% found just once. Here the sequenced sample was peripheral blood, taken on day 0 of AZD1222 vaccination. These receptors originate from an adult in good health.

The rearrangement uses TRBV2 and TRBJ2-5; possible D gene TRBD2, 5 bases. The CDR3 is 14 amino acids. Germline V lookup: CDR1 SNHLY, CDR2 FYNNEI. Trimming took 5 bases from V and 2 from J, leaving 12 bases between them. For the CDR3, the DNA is TGTGCCAGCAGTCCGACTATCGTACAAGAGACCCAGTACTTC. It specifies CASSPTIVQETQYF.

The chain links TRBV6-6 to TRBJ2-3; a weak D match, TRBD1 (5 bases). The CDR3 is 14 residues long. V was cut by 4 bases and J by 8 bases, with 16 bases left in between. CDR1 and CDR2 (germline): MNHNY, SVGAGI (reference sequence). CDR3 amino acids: CASSLSPQESTQYF. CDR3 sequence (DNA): TGTGCCAGCAGTTTGTCCCCACAGGAGAGTACGCAGTATTTT.

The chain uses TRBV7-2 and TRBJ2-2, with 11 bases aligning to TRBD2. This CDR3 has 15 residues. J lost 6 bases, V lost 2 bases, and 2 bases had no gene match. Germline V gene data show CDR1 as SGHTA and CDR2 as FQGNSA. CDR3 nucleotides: TGTGCCAGCAGCTTATTTAGCGGGGGGGCCGGGGAGCTGTTTTTT. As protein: CASSLFSGGAGELFF.

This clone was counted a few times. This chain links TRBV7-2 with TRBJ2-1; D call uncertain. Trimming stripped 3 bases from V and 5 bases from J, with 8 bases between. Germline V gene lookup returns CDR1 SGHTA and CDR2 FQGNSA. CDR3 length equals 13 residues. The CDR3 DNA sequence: TGTGCCAGCAGCTTTGGATGGCACAATGAGCAGTTCTTC. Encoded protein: CASSFGWHNEQFF.

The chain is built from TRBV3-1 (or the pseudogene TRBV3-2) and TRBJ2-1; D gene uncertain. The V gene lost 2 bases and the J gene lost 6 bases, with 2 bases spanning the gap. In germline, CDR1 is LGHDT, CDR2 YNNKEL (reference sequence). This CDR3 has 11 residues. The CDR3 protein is CASSQLNEQFF. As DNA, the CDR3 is TGTGCCAGCAGCCAACTCAATGAGCAGTTCTTC.

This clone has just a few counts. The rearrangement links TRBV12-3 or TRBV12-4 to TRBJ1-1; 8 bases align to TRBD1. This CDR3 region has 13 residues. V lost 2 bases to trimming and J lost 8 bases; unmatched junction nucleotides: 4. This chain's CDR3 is CASSLTQGVEAFF. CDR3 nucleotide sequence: TGTGCCAGCAGTTTAACACAGGGGGTGGAAGCTTTCTTT.

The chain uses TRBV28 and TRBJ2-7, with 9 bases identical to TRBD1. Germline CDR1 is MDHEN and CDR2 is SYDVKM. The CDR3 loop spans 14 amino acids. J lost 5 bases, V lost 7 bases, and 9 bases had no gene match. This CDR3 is CASTTQGTGNEQYF. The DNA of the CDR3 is TGTGCCAGCACCACACAAGGGACAGGGAACGAGCAGTACTTC.

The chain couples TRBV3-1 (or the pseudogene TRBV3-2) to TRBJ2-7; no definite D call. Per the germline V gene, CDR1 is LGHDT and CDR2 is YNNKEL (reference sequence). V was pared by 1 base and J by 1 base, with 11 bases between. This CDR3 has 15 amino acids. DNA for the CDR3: TGTGCCAGCAGCCAAGCTGTGGCAGTTTCCTACGAGCAGTACTTC. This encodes CASSQAVAVSYEQYF.

The CDR3 loop is CASSLGQVMTEGQPQHF. CDR3 in DNA: TGTGCCAGCAGTTTGGGACAAGTGATGACGGAGGGTCAGCCCCAGCATTTT. The genes are TRBV28 and TRBJ1-5; D might be TRBD1 (6 bases). The CDR3 covers 17 residues. Looked up from germline, CDR1 is MDHEN and CDR2 is SYDVKM. V was cut by 3 bases and J by 6 bases, with 21 bases left in between.

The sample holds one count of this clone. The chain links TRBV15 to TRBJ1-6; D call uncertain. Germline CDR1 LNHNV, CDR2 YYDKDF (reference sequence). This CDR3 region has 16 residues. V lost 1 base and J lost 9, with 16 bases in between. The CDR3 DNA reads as TGTGCCACCAGCAGAGGTGGAGGGAACTCCGGTTCACCCCTCCACTTT. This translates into CATSRGGGNSGSPLHF.